This T cell receptor (beta chain) was profiled in a study of tumor-infiltrating lymphocytes in primary liver carcinoma. From unsorted bulk tissue weighing roughly 18-30 mg, DNA and RNA were co-extracted. Patients showed chronic HBV infection and an absence of prior treatment. The germline V gene encodes CDR1 SGHDN and CDR2 FVKESK. CDR3 length: 19 residues. With around 450 ng total RNA as template and a constant-region primer, TCR beta cDNA was made. Three rounds of nested multiplex PCR with slightly modified ARM-PCR produced TCR beta libraries. For 10 cycles apiece, the opening two PCR rounds ran with TRBV1-TRBV30 forward primers and a C-beta reverse primer. A single record per CDR3 protein comes from TCRdb applying MiXCR to the multiplex PCR reads. The sample contains more than 30,000 distinct CDR3 sequences, more than 60% of which appear only once. Worth noting for this clonotype: The germline gene is not matched at one end of the junction; a read error may be the cause.

The chain couples TRBV14 to TRBJ2-5; 7 bases align to TRBD2. Sequenced: tumor-adjacent normal liver tissue. The receptor was isolated from a man aged 40-49 years with primary liver carcinoma and hepatitis B virus infection. CDR3 coding DNA: TGTGCCTGCAGCCAAGGTTCTGGGAGGGGCGCTTACTTCGGGGAGACTCAGCACTTC. Encoded protein: CACSQGSGRGAYFGETQHF.